These T cell receptor beta chains were read from a single sample in a study of CD8 T cells in Susac syndrome. TCRdb reprocessed the immunoSEQ multiplex PCR reads with MiXCR, giving one entry per CDR3 protein. The table lists 150,000 or so distinct CDR3 sequences, around 95% of them singletons. Sequenced: CD4+ T cells from PBMCs. Source of these receptors: a human donor with Susac syndrome. The CDR3 runs from the conserved cysteine through the conserved F or W. Fields, in order: clone size, V gene, CDR3 length, J gene, D gene, CDR3 DNA, CDR3 protein. A D gene is named only where the DNA matches it firmly. Clone sizes are given selectively: once, few, many, or a class where the clone is expanded.

size: NA; V: TRBV15; length: 12; J: TRBJ2-1; D: NA; DNA: TGTGCCACCAGCAGACACACCCAAGAGCAGTTCTTC; CDR3: CATSRHTQEQFF
size: NA; V: TRBV7-9; length: 17; J: TRBJ1-4; D: TRBD1; DNA: TGTGCCAGCAGCCCCTCCGGGACAGGGCTCTCTAATGAAAAACTGTTTTTT; CDR3: CASSPSGTGLSNEKLFF
size: NA; V: TRBV6-5; length: 12; J: TRBJ2-5; D: NA; DNA: TGTGCCAGCGGACACCTCCAAGAGACCCAGTACTTC; CDR3: CASGHLQETQYF
size: few; V: TRBV29-1; length: 14; J: TRBJ2-5; D: NA; DNA: TGCAGCGTTGGGGGTGGCGGCTTCCAAGAGACCCAGTACTTC; CDR3: CSVGGGGFQETQYF
size: NA; V: TRBV18; length: 16; J: TRBJ2-1; D: NA; DNA: TGTGCCAGCTCACCAACTACAGGAGCCCTCTACAATGAGCAGTTCTTC; CDR3: CASSPTTGALYNEQFF
size: NA; V: TRBV7-9; length: 14; J: TRBJ1-6; D: TRBD1; DNA: TGTGCCAGCACCGCGACAGGGCAACGGTCACCCCTCCACTTT; CDR3: CASTATGQRSPLHF
size: NA; V: TRBV6-2/TRBV6-3; length: 13; J: TRBJ1-1; D: NA; DNA: TGTGCCAGCAGTCAGACAGCGTTCACTGAAGCTTTCTTT; CDR3: CASSQTAFTEAFF
size: NA; V: TRBV6-1; length: 17; J: TRBJ2-5; D: TRBD1; DNA: TGTGCCAGCAGTCCTCCGACCCTTGGGACAGGACTATGGGCCCAGTACTTC; CDR3: CASSPPTLGTGLWAQYF
size: NA; V: TRBV7-9; length: 15; J: TRBJ2-3; D: TRBD1; DNA: TGTGCCAGCAGCTTAAGATGGCAGGGGGCGGATACGCAGTATTTT; CDR3: CASSLRWQGADTQYF
size: NA; V: TRBV28; length: 14; J: TRBJ2-7; D: NA; DNA: TGTGCCACCCGTTGGGCCCGGGCCAACTACGAGCAGTACTTC; CDR3: CATRWARANYEQYF
size: NA; V: TRBV29-1; length: 11; J: TRBJ1-4; D: NA; DNA: TGCAGCCCCTGGCTCAATGAAAAACTGTTTTTT; CDR3: CSPWLNEKLFF